These T cell receptor beta chains were read from a single sample in a study of blood T cell repertoires in COVID-19. Produced via immunoSEQ multiplex PCR; TCRdb's table is partial and in-frame only. The data contain about 63,000 clones, 76% of them singletons. The specimen was peripheral blood. These receptors were obtained from a woman over 75 with acute or convalescent COVID-19. CDR3s include the opening cysteine and the closing phenylalanine or tryptophan. D genes are given only for firm matches. The listing skips clone size in some rows; elsewhere it reads once, few, many or a size class.

J	size	D	V	DNA	CDR3
TRBJ1-6	.	TRBD1	TRBV20-1	TGCAGTGCTAGTGCCCAGGGGGCAGGTAATTCACCCCTCCACTTT	CSASAQGAGNSPLHF
TRBJ2-4	once	.	TRBV19	TGTGCCAGTAGTGCTTCAGATATTAGAGGTAGTCGATACTTC	CASSASDIRGSRYF
TRBJ1-1	.	TRBD1	TRBV5-6	TGTGCCAGCAGCTCCCCGCACCAACCGGGACAGGGAGAATCTGAAGCTTTCTTT	CASSSPHQPGQGESEAFF
TRBJ2-5	.	TRBD2	TRBV25-1	TGTGCCAGCAGTGAACGCAGCGGGAGGACCCAAGAGACCCAGTACTTC	CASSERSGRTQETQYF
TRBJ2-7	.	.	TRBV7-8	TGTGCCAGCAGCCCCCCGCGGGTTGAAACCGAGCAGTACTTC	CASSPPRVETEQYF
TRBJ1-3	.	.	TRBV6-5	TGTGCCAGCAGTCCAGCTGGAAACACCATATATTTT	CASSPAGNTIYF
TRBJ2-7	.	TRBD1	TRBV19	TGTGCCAGTAGTGACGGGCCCGGGACAGGCTCCTACGAGCAGTACTTC	CASSDGPGTGSYEQYF
TRBJ2-7	few	.	TRBV28	TGTGCCAGCAACGTTCAGGGTAACTCCTACGAGCAGTACTTC	CASNVQGNSYEQYF
TRBJ2-7	.	.	TRBV19	TGTGCCAGTTCCCCTTACCGGGAATCGAGGAAAGACGGGCAGTACTTC	CASSPYRESRKDGQYF
TRBJ2-7	.	TRBD1	TRBV6-2/TRBV6-3	TGTGCCAGCAGTGGACAGGGCTACGAGCAGTACTTC	CASSGQGYEQYF
TRBJ2-1	few	.	TRBV7-3	TGTGCCAGCAGTCAAACTCCCCGGGGGTACAATGAGCAGTTCTTC	CASSQTPRGYNEQFF
TRBJ2-5	.	.	TRBV28	TGTGCCAGCAGTCCCCAACTCTCGGCGGAAGAGACCCAGTACTTC	CASSPQLSAEETQYF
TRBJ2-5	.	TRBD2	TRBV7-2	TGTGCCAGCAGCTTATGGGGACTAGCGGGAGTAGTAGAGACCCAGTACTTC	CASSLWGLAGVVETQYF
TRBJ2-2	few	TRBD2	TRBV11-3	TGTGCCAGCAGCGCTGGAGGAGCGGGAGCCGGGGAGCTGTTTTTT	CASSAGGAGAGELFF
TRBJ1-2	once	TRBD1	TRBV7-8	TGTGCCAGCAGCCCGCCGGGACAGATTTATGGCTACACCTTC	CASSPPGQIYGYTF
TRBJ1-6	.	TRBD1	TRBV28	TGTGCCAGCAGCCCCTCCGGGACAGGGAGAAAAACCCTCCACTTT	CASSPSGTGRKTLHF
TRBJ1-2	once	.	TRBV11-2	TGTGCCAGCAGCCCCCTCGATGCCGATTACAAGGGCTACACCTTC	CASSPLDADYKGYTF